The entry that follows covers one TCR beta chain sequence. The data were taken from a study of blood T cell repertoires in COVID-19. The CDR3 is 16 amino acids. Per germline, CDR1 LGHNA and CDR2 YSLEER. V lost 0 bases and J lost 4, with 15 bases in between. Produced via immunoSEQ multiplex PCR; TCRdb's table is partial and in-frame only. The table has approximately 300,000 clones, 80% to 95% seen once. The clonotype originates from a woman younger than 45 who had recovered from COVID-19. This chain uses TRBV4-3 with TRBJ1-2, with D tentatively TRBD1 (5 bases). The sample was PBMCs or T cells enriched from blood (not recorded which). CDR3 region: CASSQEGRQFPYGYTF. CDR3 DNA: TGCGCCAGCAGCCAAGAGGGGCGGCAGTTCCCCTATGGCTACACCTTC.